The 17 T cell receptor beta chains below come from one sample, sequenced in a study of siplizumab effects on memory and regulatory T cells. Assay used: immunoSEQ multiplex PCR; TCRdb lists only in-frame clones, some missing. The profile shows nearly 85,000 clones, roughly 87% of them singletons. Sequencing used Tregs sorted from blood. The receptors come from a human donor in good health.

The rearrangement joins TRBV6-5 to TRBJ1-1, with TRBD1 matching 10 bases. Trimming cost V 2 bases and J 6 bases; bases outside gene matches: 6. The germline V gene has CDR1 MNHEY and CDR2 SVGAGI. The CDR3 totals 15 residues. DNA for the CDR3: TGTGCCAGCAGTTACCTGACAGGGGGCATCGCTGAAGCTTTCTTT. Its translation: CASSYLTGGIAEAFF.

The chain has TRBV5-1 and TRBJ1-5, with TRBD1 matching 7 bases. Per the germline V gene, CDR1 is SGHRS and CDR2 is YFSETQ. The CDR3 spans 15 residues. With 5 bases clipped from V and 0 bases from J, the junction kept 5 bases outside the gene matches. CDR3 protein: CASSEGAHSNQPQHF. The CDR3 bases are TGCGCCAGCAGTGAGGGGGCTCATAGCAATCAGCCCCAGCATTTT.

The chain is built from TRBV27 and TRBJ1-2; 10 nucleotides match TRBD1. The germline gives CDR1 MNHEY, CDR2 SMNVEV (reference sequence). Losses at the gene ends were 5 bases for V and 7 bases for J; bases not matched to a gene: 10. The CDR3 runs 15 residues. The DNA of the CDR3 is TGTGCCAGCAGTGGCCGTGACAGGGGGCAAGGTGGCTACACCTTC. As protein: CASSGRDRGQGGYTF.

The chain uses TRBV6-5 and TRBJ1-2; TRBD1 is a possible D gene (5 bases). The germline gives CDR1 MNHEY, CDR2 SVGAGI. CDR3 length: 15 amino acids. V was pared by 2 bases and J by 6 bases, with 16 bases between. The CDR3 reads CASSYDSQGVHGYTF. The CDR3 DNA is TGTGCCAGCAGTTACGATTCCCAAGGGGTCCATGGCTACACCTTC.

This chain links TRBV5-4 with TRBJ2-7, with a tentative D call TRBD1 (5 bases). Germline assignment: CDR1 SGHNT and CDR2 YYREEE (reference sequence). The V end lost 0 bases, the J end lost 0 bases, and 10 bases lay between the germline ends. The CDR3 is 15 residues long. The CDR3 DNA follows: TGTGCCAGCAGCTTGGAGGGGTCTAGCTCCTACGAGCAGTACTTC. Translated, it gives CASSLEGSSSYEQYF. Combining the CDR3 with reference TRBV5-4 and TRBJ2-7 gives the whole variable domain ETGVTQSPTHLIKTRGQQVTLRCSSQSGHNTVSWYQQALGQGPQFIFQYYREEENGRGNFPPRFSGLQFPNYSSELNVNALELDDSALYLCASSLEGSSSYEQYFGPGTRLTVT.

The chain recombines TRBV6-5 with TRBJ1-4; D gene unclear. Germline V gene sequence: CDR1 MNHEY, CDR2 SVGAGI. V was shortened by 6 bases and J by 7 bases, with 12 bases between the two germline ends. The CDR3 covers 13 residues. CDR3 residues: CASSPRLAEKLFF. In nucleotides, the CDR3 is TGTGCCAGCAGCCCCCGCTTGGCTGAAAAACTGTTTTTT.

This chain links TRBV7-2 with TRBJ2-1; D is unclear. In germline, CDR1 is SGHTA, CDR2 FQGNSA. The CDR3 has 12 residues. V was pared by 7 bases and J by 9 bases, with 13 bases between. CDR3 protein: CASTRLLSEQFF. CDR3 coding DNA: TGTGCCAGCACCAGGCTCTTGAGTGAGCAGTTCTTC.

J is TRBJ2-1 and V is TRBV7-9; TRBD2 matches at 11 bases. The CDR3 contains 15 residues. In germline, CDR1 is SEHNR, CDR2 FQNEAQ (reference sequence). V shed 2 bases, J shed 4 bases, and the junction held 1 base outside the gene matches. Here the CDR3 reads CASSLTSGGYNEQFF. Here the CDR3 DNA reads TGTGCCAGCAGCTTAACTAGCGGGGGTTACAATGAGCAGTTCTTC.

The chain carries TRBV7-3 and TRBJ2-3; 9 positions match TRBD1. The CDR3 is 14 amino acids. The junction had 7 bases not matched to a gene; V was cut back by 5 bases and J by 7 bases. Per germline, CDR1 SGHTA and CDR2 FQGTGA. The DNA for the CDR3 is TGTGCCAGCAGCGGACAGGGGAACGATCATACGCAGTATTTT. This translates into CASSGQGNDHTQYF.

The rearrangement uses TRBV18 and TRBJ2-5, with 7 bases lining up with TRBD2. V trimming: 4 bases; J trimming: 4 bases; junction bases outside the gene matches: 6. Per the germline V gene, CDR1 is KGHSH and CDR2 is LQKENI. CDR3 length equals 14 residues. This CDR3 reads CASSLIREAETQYF. CDR3 coding DNA: TGTGCCAGCTCACTTATCCGGGAGGCAGAGACCCAGTACTTC.

The V gene is TRBV2, the J gene TRBJ1-2; a possible D gene is TRBD1 (6 bases). The CDR3 totals 14 residues. V dropped 6 bases and J dropped 3 bases, with 14 bases sitting between them. Germline CDR1 SNHLY, CDR2 FYNNEI. The CDR3 coding sequence is TGTGCCAGCAGCCTAACCAGGACAGACTATGGCTACACCTTC. This codes for CASSLTRTDYGYTF.

The CDR3 protein is CASSYSWTGAEAFF. CDR3 DNA sequence: TGTGCCAGCAGTTACTCGTGGACAGGGGCTGAAGCTTTCTTT. This chain joins TRBV6-6 and TRBJ1-1; 9 nucleotides align to TRBD1. Trimming removed 0 bases from V and 6 bases from J; junction bases left unmatched: 2. CDR3 length: 14 amino acids. Germline CDR1 and CDR2: MNHNY and SVGAGI (reference sequence).

V gene TRBV7-9 combines with J gene TRBJ2-7; the match to TRBD1 covers 8 bases. This CDR3 spans 18 amino acids. Looked up from germline, CDR1 is SEHNR and CDR2 is FQNEAQ (reference sequence). J gave up 3 bases and V 1 base, and 14 bases lay outside the gene matches. The CDR3 bases are TGTGCCAGCAGCTTAGACCCCTGGGCAGGGGGCCTCGACTACGAGCAGTACTTC. Protein: CASSLDPWAGGLDYEQYF. Full variable domain (remainder filled in from reference TRBV7-9 and TRBJ2-7): DTGVSQNPRHKITKRGQNVTFRCDPISEHNRLYWYRQTLGQGPEFLTYFQNEAQLEKSRLLSDRFSAERPKGSFSTLEIQRTEQGDSAMYLCASSLDPWAGGLDYEQYFGPGTRLTVT.

V gene TRBV6-6 combines with J gene TRBJ1-1; tentatively, D is TRBD1 (5 bases). CDR1 is MNHNY and CDR2 is SVGAGI in the germline V gene (reference sequence). Trimming cost V 8 bases and J 4 bases, with 14 bases left between them. This CDR3 is 13 amino acids long. The CDR3 reads CASERGEATEAFF. The CDR3 DNA reads TGTGCCAGCGAGAGGGGAGAGGCCACTGAAGCTTTCTTT.

This chain uses TRBV7-4 with TRBJ2-7; D remains unclear. V lost 2 bases and J lost 6, with 11 bases in between. Germline CDR1 is SGHVT and CDR2 is SQSDAQ. The CDR3 has 13 residues. The CDR3 is CASSLPYCGEQYF. CDR3 bases: TGTGCCAGCAGCTTACCGTATTGCGGCGAGCAGTACTTC.

This CDR3 is CASSLGAAALDTQYF. CDR3 nucleotide sequence: TGTGCCAGCAGCTTGGGTGCGGCGGCTTTAGATACGCAGTATTTT. The chain has TRBV5-4 and TRBJ2-3; D remains unclear. The CDR3 runs to 15 residues. Germline V gene sequence: CDR1 SGHNT, CDR2 YYREEE (reference sequence). V gave up 0 bases and J gave up 5 bases, with 13 bases separating them.

This rearrangement joins TRBV21-1 to TRBJ1-1; the table calls TRBD1, which could not be checked here. TRBV21-1 is deemed a pseudogene. The CDR3 contains 15 residues. The CDR3 DNA sequence: TGTGCCAGCAGCAAAGTGAAGGGGGCGAACACTGAAGCTTTCTTT. Residues: CASSKVKGANTEAFF.